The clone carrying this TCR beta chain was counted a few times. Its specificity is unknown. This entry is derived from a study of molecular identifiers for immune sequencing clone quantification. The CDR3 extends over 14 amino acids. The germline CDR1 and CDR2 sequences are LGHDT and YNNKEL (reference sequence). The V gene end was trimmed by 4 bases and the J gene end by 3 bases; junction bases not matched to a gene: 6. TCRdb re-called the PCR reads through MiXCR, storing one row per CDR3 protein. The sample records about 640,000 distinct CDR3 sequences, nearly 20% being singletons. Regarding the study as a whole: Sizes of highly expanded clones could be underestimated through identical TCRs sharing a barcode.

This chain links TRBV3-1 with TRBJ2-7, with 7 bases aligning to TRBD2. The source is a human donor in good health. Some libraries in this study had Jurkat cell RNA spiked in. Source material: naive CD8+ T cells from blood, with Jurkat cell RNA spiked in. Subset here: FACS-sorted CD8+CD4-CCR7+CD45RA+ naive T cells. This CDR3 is CASSPGTTGYEQYF. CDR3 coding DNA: TGTGCCAGCAGCCCCGGGACTACAGGCTACGAGCAGTACTTC.